The next 14 T cell receptor beta chains were all read from a single sample in a study of T cell clonotyping in hematopoietic cell transplantation. TCRdb's copy holds only in-frame clones and misses some; the assay was immunoSEQ multiplex PCR. The table includes about 15,000 clones, 71% detected once. Material: peripheral blood mononuclear cells. These receptors all stem from a woman aged 60-75 years in good health. Some clones in this sample may be carry-over from other donors' samples.

This sequence joins TRBV5-4 and TRBJ2-1, with TRBD2 identical over 11 bases. The CDR3 sequence is 15 residues long. Trimming cost V 2 bases and J 2 bases; bases outside gene matches: 0. Germline V gene sequence: CDR1 SGHNT, CDR2 YYREEE (reference sequence). CDR3 coding DNA: TGTGCCAGCAGCTTTAGCGGGGGGGCCTACAATGAGCAGTTCTTC. This gives the protein CASSFSGGAYNEQFF.

The gene calls are TRBV10-3 and TRBJ2-1; a weak D match, TRBD2 (5 bases). CDR3 length: 14 residues. Trimming left V 3 bases short and J 3 bases short, with 9 bases between. Germline-derived CDR1 and CDR2 are ENHRY and SYGVKD. The CDR3 region is CAISEDGDYNEQFF. The DNA of the CDR3 is TGTGCCATCAGTGAAGACGGGGACTACAATGAGCAGTTCTTC.

This chain joins TRBV6-6 and TRBJ1-5; D gene unclear. CDR3 length equals 13 residues. Germline V gives CDR1 MNHNY, CDR2 SVGAGI (reference sequence). Trimming removed 6 bases from V and 3 bases from J, with 9 bases in between. DNA for the CDR3: TGTGCCAGCAGACTCCAGGTCAATCAGCCCCAGCATTTT. Translating it yields CASRLQVNQPQHF.

This chain uses TRBV4-2 with TRBJ2-3, with 9 nucleotides matching TRBD2. The CDR3 covers 17 residues. CDR1 is LGHNA and CDR2 is YNFKEQ in the germline V gene. Trimming took 0 bases from V and 1 from J; bases not matched to a gene: 5. CDR3 loop: CASSQDMASGGTDTQYF. Written as DNA, the CDR3 is TGTGCCAGCAGCCAAGATATGGCTAGCGGGGGCACAGATACGCAGTATTTT.

The V call is TRBV7-2, the J call TRBJ2-1, with a possible D match to TRBD2 (6 bases). This CDR3 has 13 amino acids. Germline values: CDR1 SGHTA, CDR2 FQGNSA. Deletions cut 1 base from V and 9 bases from J, with 10 bases between. CDR3: CASSLGGVLEQFF. The CDR3 DNA follows: TGTGCCAGCAGCTTAGGCGGGGTACTTGAGCAGTTCTTC. Filled out from reference TRBV7-2 and TRBJ2-1, the complete variable domain reads GAGVSQSPSNKVTEKGKDVELRCDPISGHTALYWYRQSLGQGLEFLIYFQGNSAPDKSGLPSDRFSAERTGGSVSTLTIQRTQQEDSAVYLCASSLGGVLEQFFGPGTRLTVL.

The rearrangement joins TRBV13 to TRBJ2-5; 10 bases are a match to TRBD1. Trimming at V came to 2 bases and at J to 5 bases, leaving 5 bases not matched to a gene. CDR3 length equals 15 residues. Germline CDR1 is PRHDT and CDR2 is FYEKMQ (reference sequence). The CDR3 loop is CASSLRQGAQETQYF. CDR3 DNA: TGTGCCAGCAGCTTACGACAGGGGGCGCAGGAGACCCAGTACTTC.

The genes are TRBV10-1 and TRBJ2-5, with 7 bases identical to TRBD1. Per the germline V gene, CDR1 is WNHNN and CDR2 is SYGVQD (reference sequence). J lost 5 bases, V lost 0 bases, and 3 bases had no gene match. The CDR3 spans 14 residues. DNA for the CDR3: TGCGCCAGCAGTGAGTCTTTCAGGGGGGAGACCCAGTACTTC. It yields the protein CASSESFRGETQYF.

This clone was seen just once. The gene calls are TRBV6-1 and TRBJ1-1; no definite D call. The CDR3 length is 13 residues. The germline gives CDR1 MNHNS, CDR2 SASEGT. Trimming removed 0 bases from V and 6 bases from J, with 8 bases in between. The CDR3 is CASSEAETAEAFF. The CDR3 coding sequence is TGTGCCAGCAGTGAAGCGGAGACGGCTGAAGCTTTCTTT.

J is TRBJ1-2 and V is TRBV30, with 11 bases identical to TRBD1. V was clipped by 1 base and J by 9 bases; unmatched bases: 7. Germline V CDR1 and CDR2: GTSNPN, SVGIG (reference sequence). This CDR3 region has 14 residues. The CDR3 bases are TGTGCCTGGAGTGGGACAGGGGGCATTACGAGCTACACCTTC. Protein product: CAWSGTGGITSYTF.

The chain employs TRBV9 and TRBJ2-3; 11 positions agree with TRBD2. After removal of 2 bases from V and 7 bases from J, the junction contained 6 bases not matched to a gene. Germline V gene sequence: CDR1 SGDLS, CDR2 YYNGEE. The CDR3 totals 15 residues. This chain's CDR3 is CASSVGTSGSHTQYF. CDR3 in DNA: TGTGCCAGCAGCGTCGGGACTAGCGGTTCTCATACGCAGTATTTT.

The chain recombines TRBV7-6 with TRBJ2-1; TRBD1 is a possible D gene (5 bases). Germline V gene data show CDR1 as SGHVS and CDR2 as FNYEAQ. The CDR3 spans 12 residues. V lost 4 bases and J 8 bases, leaving 9 bases between the germline ends. The CDR3 spells CASSSQGYEQFF. The CDR3 region has the DNA TGTGCCAGCAGCTCTCAGGGCTATGAGCAGTTCTTC.

Here the CDR3 reads CASSGVRGAYGYTF. DNA of the CDR3: TGTGCCAGCAGTGGGGTCAGGGGGGCCTATGGCTACACCTTC. The chain joins TRBV2 to TRBJ1-2, with 7 bases fitting TRBD1. Germline values: CDR1 SNHLY, CDR2 FYNNEI. V dropped 4 bases and J dropped 4; count of bases not matched to a gene: 6. The CDR3 is 14 residues long.

The rearrangement joins TRBV5-1 to TRBJ2-2; maybe TRBD1 (5 bases). CDR3 length: 14 residues. CDR1 is SGHRS and CDR2 is YFSETQ in the germline V gene. V lost 0 bases and J lost 6, with 9 bases in between. This CDR3 is CASSLDSRAGELFF. In DNA, the CDR3 is TGCGCCAGCAGCTTGGACTCCAGGGCCGGGGAGCTGTTTTTT.

The DNA of the CDR3 is TGTGCCAGCAGGCCACAACGGGACACTGAAGCTTTCTTT. Amino acids: CASRPQRDTEAFF. V and J are TRBV6-6 and TRBJ1-1; D unclear. This CDR3 is 13 amino acids long. Trimming removed 6 bases at V and 3 bases at J, with 11 bases between. The germline V gene has CDR1 MNHNY and CDR2 SVGAGI (reference sequence).